The 21 T cell receptor beta chains in this list originate from one sample, sequenced in a study of blood T cell repertoires in COVID-19. The repertoire was sequenced with immunoSEQ multiplex PCR; TCRdb's copy has only in-frame clones and lacks some. The top ten hold approximately 7.2% of the sample, which has under 300,000 clones, around nine tenths seen once. The sequenced material came from peripheral blood. All receptors derive from a woman between 65 and 79 years old with active or convalescent COVID-19.

The V call is TRBV5-3, the J call TRBJ1-2, with unresolved D. TRBV5-3 counts as an open reading frame of uncertain function. The CDR3 runs to 12 residues. Trimming took off 4 bases at V and 8 bases at J, with 12 bases between the two ends. DNA for the CDR3: TGTGCCAGAAGCACTAGATGCGGGGGCTACACCTTC. Residues: CARSTRCGGYTF.

The chain links TRBV18 to TRBJ1-2; 7 positions agree with TRBD1. V shed 3 bases and J 0 bases; nucleotides not matched to a gene: 10. The germline V gene has CDR1 KGHSH and CDR2 LQKENI. The CDR3 sequence is 17 residues long. CDR3 sequence (DNA): TGTGCCAGCTCACCTAGGGGACAGACTCTCGCTAACTATGGCTACACCTTC. Amino acid sequence: CASSPRGQTLANYGYTF. The complete variable domain, with remaining parts taken from reference TRBV18 and TRBJ1-2, reads NAGVMQNPRHLVRRRGQEARLRCSPMKGHSHVYWYRQLPEEGLKFMVYLQKENIIDESGMPKERFSAEFPKEGPSILRIQQVVRGDSAAYFCASSPRGQTLANYGYTFGSGTRLTVV.

V gene TRBV13 combines with J gene TRBJ1-3; D call uncertain. Trimming removed 8 bases at V and 0 bases at J, with 20 bases between. CDR1 PRHDT and CDR2 FYEKMQ come from the germline V gene (reference sequence). The CDR3 spans 17 residues. The CDR3 region has the DNA TGTGCCAGCTCTGATAATGTAGGTTGGAGCTCTGGAAACACCATATATTTT. This encodes CASSDNVGWSSGNTIYF.

The V call is TRBV2, the J call TRBJ1-2; D is unclear. Germline CDR1 is SNHLY and CDR2 is FYNNEI. The CDR3 has 14 amino acids. V was pared by 4 bases and J by 8 bases, with 17 bases between. CDR3 protein: CASSVQSGTKGYTF. The CDR3 DNA reads TGTGCCAGCAGTGTTCAGTCAGGAACCAAGGGCTACACCTTC.

J is TRBJ2-5 and V is TRBV9; D perhaps matches TRBD1 (7 bases). There are 16 residues in the CDR3. Trimming removed 3 bases from V and 1 base from J, with 16 bases in between. CDR1 and CDR2 from the germline V gene are SGDLS and YYNGEE. CDR3 protein: CASSAHHRGGQETQYF. DNA for the CDR3: TGTGCCAGCAGCGCGCACCACAGGGGAGGCCAAGAGACCCAGTACTTC.

The chain combines TRBV4-3 with TRBJ1-4; 7 bases are shared with TRBD1. V shed 1 base and J 2 bases; nucleotides not matched to a gene: 7. The CDR3 length is 17 residues. Germline CDR1 and CDR2: LGHNA and YSLEER. Here the CDR3 DNA reads TGCGCCAGCAGCCAAGGAGGGGGGACAGTCACTAATGAAAAACTGTTTTTT. Translated: CASSQGGGTVTNEKLFF.

This clone was detected once. This sequence joins TRBV7-9 and TRBJ1-3, with D hard to call. Deletions cut 3 bases from V and 0 bases from J, with 12 bases between. CDR3 length equals 16 residues. The germline V gene has CDR1 SEHNR and CDR2 FQNEAQ (reference sequence). CDR3 sequence: CASSLVPLSSGNTIYF. The CDR3 nucleotides read TGTGCCAGCAGCTTGGTCCCACTATCCTCTGGAAACACCATATATTTT.

The chain joins TRBV7-9 to TRBJ2-1; 8 positions agree with TRBD2. The J segment lost 6 bases and the V segment lost 1 base, leaving 8 bases of the junction unmatched. CDR3 length: 16 amino acids. Germline V CDR1 and CDR2: SEHNR, FQNEAQ (reference sequence). DNA for the CDR3: TGTGCCAGCAGCTTAGGAGCGGGGGCTCGTACCAATGAGCAGTTCTTC. Translated: CASSLGAGARTNEQFF.

The rearrangement links TRBV6-2 or TRBV6-3 to TRBJ1-6, with a tentative D call TRBD1 (6 bases). Per germline, CDR1 MNHEY and CDR2 SVGEGT. The CDR3 is 15 amino acids. Trimming left V 7 bases short and J 7 bases short, with 17 bases between. CDR3 in DNA: TGTGCCAGCAACCCGCAGGGGAGGGGAAATTCACCCCTCCACTTT. Residues: CASNPQGRGNSPLHF.

The CDR3 DNA sequence: TGCGCCAGCAACGCTTTGGGAGACTCTGGAAACACCATATATTTT. Its translation: CASNALGDSGNTIYF. The genes are TRBV10-2 and TRBJ1-3; no clear D. The CDR3 has 15 residues. V shed 7 bases and J shed 0 bases, with 13 bases lying between them. CDR1 and CDR2 (germline): WSHSY, SAAADI.

The genes are TRBV24-1 and TRBJ2-7; D uncertain. V gave up 9 bases and J gave up 2 bases, with 13 bases separating them. The germline V gene has CDR1 KGHDR and CDR2 SFDVKD. The CDR3 spans 13 residues. The DNA of the CDR3 is TGTGCCACCGCACACCCTGGTACCTACGAGCAGTACTTC. It is translated as CATAHPGTYEQYF.

The chain couples TRBV15 to TRBJ2-7; possibly TRBD1 for D (5 bases). Between the trimmed V and J ends, which lost 4 bases and 3 bases, there was a span of 13 bases. Germline V lookup: CDR1 LNHNV, CDR2 YYDKDF (reference sequence). The CDR3 has 14 amino acids. The DNA for the CDR3 is TGTGCCACCAGCAAGACAGACCGAGGCTACGAGCAGTACTTC. It specifies CATSKTDRGYEQYF.

V usage is TRBV6-6 and J usage is TRBJ2-5; D ambiguous. Trimming took 2 bases from V and 5 from J, leaving 3 bases between them. The germline gives CDR1 MNHNY, CDR2 SVGAGI (reference sequence). This CDR3 has 11 amino acids. The CDR3 reads CASSYGETQYF. The CDR3 nucleotides read TGTGCCAGCAGTTACGGCGAGACCCAGTACTTC.

The chain has TRBV24-1 and TRBJ1-5; no clear D. The germline V gene has CDR1 KGHDR and CDR2 SFDVKD. V lost 2 bases to trimming and J lost 9 bases, with 7 bases between them. The CDR3 has 12 amino acids. The CDR3: CATSDSLGPQHF. CDR3 in DNA: TGTGCCACCAGTGATTCCCTAGGGCCCCAGCATTTT.

The chain combines TRBV5-6 with TRBJ2-6; D is perhaps TRBD2 (6 bases). Trimming removed 3 bases at V and 4 bases at J, with 11 bases between. The CDR3 sequence is 15 residues long. Germline CDR1 is SGHDT and CDR2 is YYEEEE. The CDR3 DNA sequence: TGTGCCAGCAGCTCGGGGAGGCCCGGGGCCAACGTCCTGACTTTC. Protein sequence: CASSSGRPGANVLTF. Supplemented by reference TRBV5-6 and TRBJ2-6, the full variable domain reads DAGVTQSPTHLIKTRGQQVTLRCSPKSGHDTVSWYQQALGQGPQFIFQYYEEEERQRGNFPDRFSGHQFPNYSSELNVNALLLGDSALYLCASSSGRPGANVLTFGAGSRLTVL.

V usage is TRBV28 and J usage is TRBJ1-1; 9 bases are shared with TRBD1. The ends lost 10 bases at V and 0 bases at J; junction bases unmatched: 18. There are 18 residues in the CDR3. Germline CDR1 MDHEN, CDR2 SYDVKM. The CDR3 nucleotides are TGTGCCACCAATTCGCCTTTTGGGACAGGGTATGTGAACACTGAAGCTTTCTTT. Translation: CATNSPFGTGYVNTEAFF.

The chain links TRBV29-1 to TRBJ2-3, with 8 bases aligning to TRBD2. Germline V gene sequence: CDR1 SQVTM, CDR2 ANQGSEA. The V segment lost 6 bases and the J segment 2 bases; nucleotides outside the gene matches: 4. The CDR3 is 13 residues long. The CDR3 here is CSVAAGVTDTQYF. CDR3 coding DNA: TGCAGCGTCGCAGCGGGGGTCACAGATACGCAGTATTTT.

The chain recombines TRBV7-2 with TRBJ2-1; D may be TRBD1 (6 bases). The V end lost 1 base, the J end lost 7 bases, and 8 bases lay between the germline ends. The CDR3 runs to 13 residues. Per germline, CDR1 SGHTA and CDR2 FQGNSA. This CDR3 is CASSLGTENEQFF. CDR3 bases: TGTGCCAGCAGCTTAGGGACAGAGAATGAGCAGTTCTTC.

CDR3 amino acids: CASSLISNYGYTF. Written as DNA, the CDR3 is TGTGCCAGCAGCTTAATTAGTAACTATGGCTACACCTTC. This rearrangement joins TRBV7-9 to TRBJ1-2; D is unclear. Germline V CDR1 and CDR2: SEHNR, FQNEAQ (reference sequence). The CDR3 runs 13 residues. V shed 2 bases and J shed 1 base, with 5 bases lying between them.

The chain carries TRBV5-1 and TRBJ1-1; 9 nucleotides agree with TRBD1. The CDR3 is 15 residues long. Per the germline V gene, CDR1 is SGHRS and CDR2 is YFSETQ. The V gene end was trimmed by 0 bases and the J gene end by 7 bases; junction bases not matched to a gene: 7. In DNA, the CDR3 is TGCGCCAGCAGCTTGGAGGGACAGGGATCGAGTGAAGCTTTCTTT. Its protein product is CASSLEGQGSSEAFF.

This clone appeared a few times. The chain is built from TRBV6-6 and TRBJ2-5; maybe TRBD1 (5 bases). The CDR3 totals 14 residues. Germline assignment: CDR1 MNHNY and CDR2 SVGAGI (reference sequence). The V end was cut by 8 bases, the J end by 3 bases, with 16 bases between. DNA of the CDR3: TGTGCCAGCGGAACCGTGAGCAGGGAAGAGACCCAGTACTTC. Protein product: CASGTVSREETQYF.